The 25 T cell receptor beta chains listed next were all sequenced from one sample in a study of T-cell memory formation after mild COVID-19. TCRdb used MiXCR to reprocess the 5' RACE reads, holding one entry per CDR3 protein. This table has 350,000 to 550,000 distinct CDR3 sequences, roughly 18% appearing once. Specimen: PBMCs or a T cell subset sorted from them (not recorded which). The receptor set was obtained from a young man who had mild COVID-19 (a few samples of this study predate the infection). Cell type and time point are not known.

The chain employs TRBV7-7 and TRBJ2-1; maybe TRBD1 (6 bases). Trimming removed 1 base at V and 9 bases at J, with 16 bases between. Germline V gene data show CDR1 as SSHAT and CDR2 as FNYEAQ (reference sequence). The CDR3 totals 15 residues. CDR3 loop: CASSLVMGGRGEQFF. The CDR3 nucleotides are TGTGCCAGCAGCTTAGTAATGGGCGGCAGGGGTGAGCAGTTCTTC.

The chain has TRBV5-1 and TRBJ1-1, with D maybe TRBD1 (6 bases). Germline CDR1 SGHRS, CDR2 YFSETQ. V lost 4 bases and J lost 3, with 16 bases in between. This CDR3 has 15 residues. The CDR3 spells CASSRGGGEDTEAFF. The CDR3 DNA follows: TGCGCCAGCAGCCGAGGGGGGGGCGAGGACACTGAAGCTTTCTTT.

J is TRBJ1-1 and V is TRBV5-1; D uncertain. CDR1 and CDR2 (germline): SGHRS, YFSETQ. CDR3 length equals 13 residues. The V end was cut by 9 bases, the J end by 0 bases, with 12 bases between. The CDR3 nucleotides are TGCGCCACCTCTGGACCTATGAACACTGAAGCTTTCTTT. It codes for CATSGPMNTEAFF.

V usage is TRBV5-1 and J usage is TRBJ2-3, with D hard to call. Per the germline V gene, CDR1 is SGHRS and CDR2 is YFSETQ. The length of the CDR3 is 14 residues. V lost 4 bases and J 6 bases, leaving 15 bases between the germline ends. CDR3 in DNA: TGCGCCAGCAGCCCGGCGCCACCTCCCGATACGCAGTATTTT. Its translation: CASSPAPPPDTQYF. The full variable domain, in which reference TRBV5-1 and TRBJ2-3 provide the parts outside the CDR3, is KAGVTQTPRYLIKTRGQQVTLSCSPISGHRSVSWYQQTPGQGLQFLFEYFSETQRNKGNFPGRFSGRQFSNSRSEMNVSTLELGDSALYLCASSPAPPPDTQYFGPGTRLTVL.

This clonotype appeared a few times. The chain joins TRBV20-1 to TRBJ2-7, with 9 bases matching TRBD1. V was clipped by 6 bases and J by 4 bases; unmatched bases: 13. The CDR3 loop spans 15 amino acids. Germline V gene data show CDR1 as DFQATT and CDR2 as SNEGSKA (reference sequence). DNA for the CDR3: TGCAGTGCCGGAGTTCCGGGGACAGGGTCTTACGAGCAGTACTTC. Translated, it gives CSAGVPGTGSYEQYF.

The V call is TRBV20-1, the J call TRBJ2-5, with D perhaps TRBD1 (6 bases). The CDR3 runs to 13 residues. V was pared by 2 bases and J by 2 bases, with 9 bases between. Germline assignment: CDR1 DFQATT and CDR2 SNEGSKA (reference sequence). In DNA, the CDR3 is TGCAGTGCTAGACCTCAGGGGCAAGAGACCCAGTACTTC. Amino acids: CSARPQGQETQYF.

V is TRBV7-6 and J is TRBJ2-2; no firm D call. The CDR3 totals 16 residues. The germline CDR1 and CDR2 sequences are SGHVS and FNYEAQ. V was clipped by 2 bases and J by 0 bases, with 10 bases between them. CDR3 residues: CASSLRGISNTGELFF. For the CDR3, the DNA is TGTGCCAGCAGCTTACGAGGAATTTCGAACACCGGGGAGCTGTTTTTT.

CDR3 residues: CATHSPFPTGELFF. The CDR3 DNA reads TGTGCCACCCATTCCCCTTTTCCCACCGGGGAGCTGTTTTTT. The chain links TRBV7-9 to TRBJ2-2, with unresolved D. Trimming removed 10 bases at V and 4 bases at J, with 16 bases between. The CDR3 sequence is 14 residues long. Germline V gene sequence: CDR1 SEHNR, CDR2 FQNEAQ (reference sequence).

The chain has TRBV7-2 and TRBJ2-5; D may be TRBD2 (7 bases). Germline V lookup: CDR1 SGHTA, CDR2 FQGNSA. This CDR3 region has 13 residues. Trimming shortened V by 5 bases and J by 5 bases, and 12 bases separated the two germline ends. The CDR3 region is CASSPGEGETQYF. The CDR3 nucleotides read TGTGCCAGCAGCCCAGGGGAGGGGGAGACCCAGTACTTC.

V gene TRBV27 combines with J gene TRBJ1-5; the D is unclear. This CDR3 is built from 14 residues. Germline-derived CDR1 and CDR2 are MNHEY and SMNVEV (reference sequence). Trimming stripped 5 bases from V and 9 bases from J, with 17 bases between. The CDR3 protein is CASSIGLPFLPQHF. For the CDR3, the DNA is TGTGCCAGCAGTATAGGACTACCATTTCTGCCCCAGCATTTT.

V usage is TRBV29-1 and J usage is TRBJ1-1, with D possibly matching TRBD1 (6 bases). V dropped 8 bases and J dropped 2 bases, with 15 bases sitting between them. The CDR3 is 13 residues long. CDR1 SQVTM and CDR2 ANQGSEA come from the germline V gene. CDR3: CSFSGAPNTEAFF. In DNA form, the CDR3 reads TGCAGCTTCTCAGGGGCCCCTAACACTGAAGCTTTCTTT.

Only a few counts were recorded for this clonotype. The rearrangement joins TRBV5-4 to TRBJ1-1; D remains ambiguous. The germline V gene encodes CDR1 SGHNT and CDR2 YYREEE (reference sequence). The length of the CDR3 is 11 residues. With 6 bases removed from V and 3 bases from J, the gap between germline ends came to 6 bases. The DNA of the CDR3 is TGTGCCAGCAAAAACTACACTGAAGCTTTCTTT. Translation gives CASKNYTEAFF.

CDR3 coding DNA: TGTGCCAGCATCCCCGACCGGGGCAATGAGCAGTTCTTC. Its translation is CASIPDRGNEQFF. The rearrangement joins TRBV6-2 or TRBV6-3 to TRBJ2-1; D may be TRBD2 (5 bases). This CDR3 is 13 amino acids long. V was shortened by 7 bases and J by 6 bases, with 13 bases between the two germline ends. Germline CDR1 reads MNHEY; CDR2 reads SVGEGT.

CDR3 sequence: CASSNPGQGPTF. CDR3 DNA sequence: TGTGCCAGCAGTAATCCGGGACAGGGGCCCACCTTC. V and J are TRBV12-3 or TRBV12-4 and TRBJ1-2; TRBD1 aligns across 10 bases. Trimming cost V 5 bases and J 13 bases; bases outside gene matches: 7. The CDR3 is made up of 12 amino acids.

This clonotype was counted only a few times. The chain couples TRBV18 to TRBJ1-2; D remains ambiguous. Trimming stripped 0 bases from V and 4 bases from J, with 15 bases between. Germline V gene lookup returns CDR1 KGHSH and CDR2 LQKENI. This CDR3 contains 16 residues. The DNA of the CDR3 is TGTGCCAGCTCACCACCGGGGATAAAAGGACCCTATGGCTACACCTTC. Its protein is CASSPPGIKGPYGYTF.

The sample holds a few counts of this clonotype. The chain combines TRBV6-2 or TRBV6-3 with TRBJ1-1; D is ambiguous. Germline CDR1 is MNHEY and CDR2 is SVGEGT. This CDR3 has 15 residues. V was cut by 2 bases and J by 5 bases, with 15 bases left in between. CDR3 sequence: CASSYPSGYHTEAFF. The CDR3 nucleotides read TGTGCCAGCAGTTACCCATCCGGGTATCATACTGAAGCTTTCTTT.

This clonotype was observed a handful of times. This sequence joins TRBV5-1 and TRBJ2-7; the D is unclear. The CDR3 is 14 amino acids. Germline CDR1 SGHRS, CDR2 YFSETQ. Trimming removed 0 bases from V and 3 bases from J, with 10 bases in between. CDR3 sequence reads: CASSLAGKSYEQYF. DNA of the CDR3: TGCGCCAGCAGCTTGGCCGGTAAAAGCTACGAGCAGTACTTC.

There are many counts of this clonotype. This chain uses TRBV5-1 with TRBJ1-3, with TRBD1 as a possible D gene (6 bases). The CDR3 is 17 residues long. Germline loops: CDR1 SGHRS, CDR2 YFSETQ. Trimming removed 0 bases at V and 0 bases at J, with 13 bases between. CDR3 sequence reads: CASSLDTGIGSGNTIYF. The CDR3 bases are TGCGCCAGCAGCTTGGATACAGGGATTGGCTCTGGAAACACCATATATTTT.

The V call is TRBV6-5, the J call TRBJ1-1; 8 positions agree with TRBD1. V shed 7 bases, J shed 4 bases, and the junction held 14 bases outside the gene matches. Germline CDR1 is MNHEY and CDR2 is SVGAGI. CDR3 length: 16 amino acids. The CDR3 region is CASIQGADRVGTEAFF. CDR3 DNA: TGTGCCAGCATCCAGGGCGCGGACAGGGTTGGCACTGAAGCTTTCTTT.

This clonotype was counted only a few times. J is TRBJ2-5 and V is TRBV7-9; D remains unclear. CDR1 and CDR2 from the germline V gene are SEHNR and FQNEAQ (reference sequence). This CDR3 has 15 amino acids. With 5 bases removed from V and 5 bases from J, the gap between germline ends came to 18 bases. This CDR3 is CASSLGRMGQETQYF. CDR3 DNA: TGTGCCAGCAGCCTCGGACGGATGGGCCAGGAGACCCAGTACTTC.

In this sample, this clonotype turned up a few times. The V and J genes are TRBV3-1 and TRBJ2-7, with D possibly matching TRBD2 (5 bases). Germline assignment: CDR1 LGHDT and CDR2 YNNKEL (reference sequence). CDR3 length equals 15 residues. V gave up 1 base and J gave up 4 bases, with 14 bases separating them. CDR3 amino acids: CASSQGSLAVYEQYV. DNA for the CDR3: TGTGCCAGCAGCCAAGGATCCCTAGCAGTGTACGAGCAGTACGTC.

This clonotype was recorded a few times. V and J are TRBV11-2 and TRBJ2-2; D unclear. This CDR3 has 14 amino acids. V was trimmed by 1 base and J by 6 bases, leaving 9 bases between them. In germline, CDR1 is SGHAT, CDR2 FQNNGV. This CDR3 is CASSLAPGSGELFF. CDR3 nucleotides: TGTGCCAGCAGCTTAGCCCCAGGTTCCGGGGAGCTGTTTTTT.

This clonotype appeared many times. The chain uses TRBV6-4 and TRBJ2-6; D is unclear. Trimming removed 5 bases at V and 0 bases at J, with 5 bases between. Per the germline V gene, CDR1 is MRHNA and CDR2 is SNTAGT. This CDR3 is 14 amino acids long. CDR3 residues: CASSQNSGANVLTF. CDR3 DNA sequence: TGTGCCAGCAGTCAAAACTCTGGGGCCAACGTCCTGACTTTC.

The genes are TRBV5-1 and TRBJ1-6, with D unclear. Germline V lookup: CDR1 SGHRS, CDR2 YFSETQ. Trimming left V 0 bases short and J 8 bases short, with 9 bases between. The length of the CDR3 is 14 residues. CDR3 loop: CASSLGQRHSPLHF. CDR3 DNA sequence: TGCGCCAGCAGCTTGGGTCAAAGGCATTCACCCCTCCACTTT.

The chain has TRBV4-1 and TRBJ1-2; D is uncertain. Germline CDR1 is MGHRA and CDR2 is YSYEKL. The CDR3 runs to 15 residues. V lost 1 base, J lost 5 bases, and 14 bases lay in between. The CDR3: CASSQAPSRSYGYTF. The CDR3, as DNA: TGCGCCAGCAGCCAAGCCCCCAGCCGTTCATATGGCTACACCTTC.